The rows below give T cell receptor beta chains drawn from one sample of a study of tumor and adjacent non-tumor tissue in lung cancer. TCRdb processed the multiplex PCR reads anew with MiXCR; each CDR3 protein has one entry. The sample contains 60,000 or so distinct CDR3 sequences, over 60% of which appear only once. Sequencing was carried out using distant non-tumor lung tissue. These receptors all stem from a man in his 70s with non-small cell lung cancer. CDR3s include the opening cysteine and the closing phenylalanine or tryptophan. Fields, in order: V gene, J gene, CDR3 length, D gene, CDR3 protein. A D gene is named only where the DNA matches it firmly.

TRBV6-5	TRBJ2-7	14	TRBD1	CASSYLGQGYEQYF
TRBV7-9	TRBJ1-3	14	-	CASSFGSSGNTIYF
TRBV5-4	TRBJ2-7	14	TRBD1	CASSRGQGLIEQHF
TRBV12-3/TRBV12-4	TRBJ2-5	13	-	CASSQELRETQYF
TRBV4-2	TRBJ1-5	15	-	CASSQDRASNQPQHF
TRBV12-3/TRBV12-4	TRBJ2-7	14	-	CASCERESIYVQYF
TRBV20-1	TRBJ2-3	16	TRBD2	CSALPGLAGATDTQYF
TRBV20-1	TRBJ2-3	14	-	CSARDPGGLDTQYF
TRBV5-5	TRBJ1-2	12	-	CTSSTLVGVYAF
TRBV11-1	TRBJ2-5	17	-	CASSRSRGEINQETQYF
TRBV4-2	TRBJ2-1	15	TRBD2	CASSQGTSAGNEQFF
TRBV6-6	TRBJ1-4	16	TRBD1	CVSSFPPGTGREKLFF
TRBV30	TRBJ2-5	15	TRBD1	CAWNIQGALRETQYF
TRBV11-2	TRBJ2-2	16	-	CASSSGGGTSIGELFF
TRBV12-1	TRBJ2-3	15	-	CASSPQVEGTDTQYF
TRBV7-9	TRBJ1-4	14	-	CASSPISLWEKLFF
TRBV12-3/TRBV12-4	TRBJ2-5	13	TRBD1	CASLDRAEGTQYF
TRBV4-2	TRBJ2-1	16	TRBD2	CASSQDGLAGRDKQFF
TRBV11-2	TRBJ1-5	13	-	CASSFSQNQPQHF